The T cell receptor beta chain described here comes from a study of blood T cell repertoires in COVID-19. Looking at the study overall: In each case, the material was cDNA or gDNA derived from T cells, B-cell-depleted T cells, or PBMCs.

The CDR3 covers 15 residues. Germline values: CDR1 LGHDT, CDR2 YNNKEL (reference sequence). With V trimmed by 4 bases and J by 7 bases, 10 bases remained unmatched. Seattle patients were enrolled during active infection and followed longitudinally. The sample holds a few counts of this clone. Some clones are missing from TCRdb's copy, which holds only in-frame ones; the method was immunoSEQ multiplex PCR. The sample includes about 200,000 clones, 80% to 85% of them seen just once. Sequences were obtained from peripheral blood. The rearrangement uses TRBV3-1 (or the pseudogene TRBV3-2) and TRBJ2-1; 7 nucleotides match TRBD2. The sequence was collected from a woman aged 65 to 85 with COVID-19, enrolled during active disease. CDR3 loop: CASSPGLGAANEQFF. The DNA for the CDR3 is TGTGCCAGCAGCCCCGGACTAGGGGCCGCAAATGAGCAGTTCTTC.